This T cell receptor (beta chain) was sequenced during a study of T cell responses to AZD1222 COVID-19 vaccine. As for the study in general: Second-dose groups at about 4 or about 12 weeks were pooled. Study observations and caveats: There were repertoire samples only from the period after the peak T cell response. Donors were mostly white British, more females; clonal diversity possibly underestimated. When two AZD1222 doses had been given, Spike-specific TCR breadth and depth rose.

The CDR3 loop spans 15 amino acids. The V and J ends lost 6 bases and 4 bases, in that order; junction bases with no gene match: 6. The V gene's germline CDR1 is MDHEN and CDR2 SYDVKM. TCRdb keeps only in-frame clones here, not all; method: immunoSEQ multiplex PCR. Among over 95,000 clones listed, roughly 89% were seen once. Details on this clone: What it binds is unknown.

The sequencing here drew on peripheral blood, taken on day 0 of AZD1222 vaccination. The TCR sequence derives from an adult in good health. The gene calls are TRBV28 and TRBJ2-7; 13 bases align to TRBD2. The CDR3 DNA is TGTGCCAGCAGACAACCGGGACTAGCGGGGTACGAGCAGTACTTC. Its protein is CASRQPGLAGYEQYF.